The 3 T cell receptor beta chains below come from one sample, sequenced in a study of T cell repertoires in cytomegalovirus infection. Their recognized antigens are unknown. TCRdb called the reads again in MiXCR, with one record for every CDR3 protein. The sample lists 650,000 to 900,000 distinct CDR3 sequences; approximately 32% were seen once. The material sequenced was cultured CD8+ T cells from PBMCs, taken from culture after CMV antigen stimulation. All receptors come from a human donor in good health (CMV status not recorded). Some clones in this sample may be carry-over from other donors' samples.

This chain connects TRBV7-6 to TRBJ1-3; no clear D gene. Germline-derived CDR1 and CDR2 are SGHVS and FNYEAQ. The CDR3 length is 13 residues. V lost 5 bases and J 8 bases, leaving 13 bases between the germline ends. The CDR3 DNA follows: TGTGCCAGCAGCCCCCGGGCCGAGGACACCATATATTTT. Translating gives CASSPRAEDTIYF.

The chain is built from TRBV29-1 and TRBJ1-1; D possibly corresponds to TRBD1 (6 bases). The ends were cut back, 0 bases at V and 0 bases at J, with 14 bases in the middle. This CDR3 region has 16 residues. Germline V lookup: CDR1 SQVTM, CDR2 ANQGSEA. DNA for the CDR3: TGCAGCGTTGAAGATCATACAGGGAGGATGAACACTGAAGCTTTCTTT. Its translation is CSVEDHTGRMNTEAFF. Drawing the rest from reference TRBV29-1 and TRBJ1-1, the complete variable domain is SAVISQKPSRDICQRGTSLTIQCQVDSQVTMMFWYRQQPGQSLTLIATANQGSEATYESGFVIDKFPISRPNLTFSTLTVSNMSPEDSSIYLCSVEDHTGRMNTEAFFGQGTRLTVV.

The chain employs TRBV7-9 and TRBJ2-3; D possibly corresponds to TRBD2 (6 bases). The CDR3 loop spans 13 amino acids. Germline V CDR1 and CDR2: SEHNR, FQNEAQ (reference sequence). V was shortened by 0 bases and J by 13 bases, with 14 bases between the two germline ends. This chain's CDR3 is CASSLAVPGEKYF. CDR3 DNA: TGTGCCAGCAGCTTAGCGGTCCCGGGAGAGAAGTATTTT.